This TCR beta chain was sequenced during a study of blood T cell repertoires in COVID-19. CDR1 MRHNA and CDR2 SNTAGT come from the germline V gene. This CDR3 contains 12 residues. V lost 2 bases to trimming and J lost 10 bases, with 9 bases between them. TCRdb's copy holds only in-frame clones and misses some; the assay was immunoSEQ multiplex PCR. The sample lists about 330,000 clones, 87% occurring once. Participant age was roughly 18 to 89 years, and participants resided in roughly 25 US areas. The TCR was taken from a woman in her 30s who had recovered from COVID-19. The V call is TRBV6-4, the J call TRBJ2-1, with a possible D match to TRBD1 (5 bases). Sequencing was done on a sample of PBMCs or T cells enriched from blood (not recorded which). CDR3 coding DNA: TGTGCCAGCAGTGACGTGGGGCGGGAGCAGTTCTTC. It translates to CASSDVGREQFF.